These 8 T cell receptor beta chains were sequenced from one sample in a study of OX40 agonist ivuxolimab in advanced cancers. Libraries came from the immunoSEQ multiplex PCR assay. TCRdb mirrors the immuneACCESS table, restricted to in-frame sequences. Some clones are absent from its copies; in checked studies, under half trace to an unresolved V gene, and the reason for the others is unknown. The sample records tens of thousands of clones, roughly 85% of which are singletons. Of the sample, 0.85% is held by the ten largest clones. Sequenced material: CD4+ or CD8+ T cells sorted from blood, taken in a trial of the OX40 agonist ivuxolimab. Every receptor here comes from an adult with an advanced solid tumor such as melanoma, head and neck, liver or kidney cancer.

The V call is TRBV6-1, the J call TRBJ2-2, with D perhaps TRBD2 (7 bases). Looked up from germline, CDR1 is MNHNS and CDR2 is SASEGT. This CDR3 is built from 16 residues. V was pared by 4 bases and J by 5 bases, with 17 bases between. DNA of the CDR3: TGTGCCAGCAGTGTATTTGCGGGGGCGGGAACCGGGGAGCTGTTTTTT. Its translation is CASSVFAGAGTGELFF.

V is TRBV30 and J is TRBJ2-7; tentatively, D is TRBD2 (6 bases). Trimming took off 5 bases at V and 1 base at J, with 9 bases between the two ends. The CDR3 has 12 residues. In germline, CDR1 is GTSNPN, CDR2 SVGIG (reference sequence). CDR3 sequence reads: CAWDGGSYEQYF. CDR3 DNA: TGTGCCTGGGACGGGGGATCCTACGAGCAGTACTTC.

The V and J genes are TRBV7-6 and TRBJ2-3, with D maybe TRBD1 (5 bases). The V gene lost 5 bases and the J gene lost 4 bases, with 16 bases spanning the gap. CDR1 SGHVS and CDR2 FNYEAQ come from the germline V gene. The CDR3 has 15 amino acids. This chain's CDR3 is CASSPLGLVADTQYF. The DNA for the CDR3 is TGTGCCAGCAGCCCCCTGGGGCTAGTCGCAGATACGCAGTATTTT.

The chain is built from TRBV19 and TRBJ1-2, with 9 bases aligning to TRBD1. Germline loops: CDR1 LNHDA, CDR2 SQIVND (reference sequence). V was clipped by 4 bases and J by 2 bases; unmatched bases: 8. The CDR3 spans 16 residues. Here the CDR3 reads CASSRTPGTGNYGYTF. For the CDR3, the DNA is TGTGCCAGTAGTAGAACCCCCGGGACAGGGAACTATGGCTACACCTTC.

The chain combines TRBV7-8 with TRBJ1-3; D not certain. Germline CDR1 reads SGHVS; CDR2 reads FQNEAQ. V lost 10 bases and J 4 bases, leaving 17 bases between the germline ends. This CDR3 is 14 amino acids long. The CDR3 DNA follows: TGTGCCACCCGACCGAGTGAAGCCGGAAACACCATATATTTT. Translating gives CATRPSEAGNTIYF. Combining the CDR3 with reference TRBV7-8 and TRBJ1-3 gives the whole variable domain GAGVSQSPRYKVAKRGQDVALRCDPISGHVSLFWYQQALGQGPEFLTYFQNEAQLDKSGLPSDRFFAERPEGSVSTLKIQRTQQEDSAVYLCATRPSEAGNTIYFGEGSWLTVV.

The J gene is TRBJ2-5, the V gene TRBV4-2; D possibly corresponds to TRBD2 (5 bases). Per germline, CDR1 LGHNA and CDR2 YNFKEQ. V dropped 4 bases and J dropped 3 bases, with 18 bases sitting between them. CDR3 length: 16 residues. CDR3 sequence reads: CASSPSPSAREETQYF. CDR3 sequence (DNA): TGTGCCAGCAGCCCCTCCCCCTCAGCGAGGGAAGAGACCCAGTACTTC.

This sequence joins TRBV12-5 and TRBJ2-2, with TRBD2 identical over 8 bases. The germline V gene encodes CDR1 LGHNT and CDR2 FRNRAP. This CDR3 comprises 15 residues. The V and J ends lost 5 bases and 5 bases, in that order; junction bases with no gene match: 7. The CDR3 nucleotides are TGTGCTAGTGGTCCCGGGGGGGCGGGAACCGGGGAGCTGTTTTTT. Its translation: CASGPGGAGTGELFF.

V gene TRBV7-6 combines with J gene TRBJ1-1; D remains unclear. The CDR3 length is 15 residues. Germline lookup yields CDR1 SGHVS and CDR2 FNYEAQ. V lost 5 bases to trimming and J lost 5 bases, with 18 bases between them. The CDR3 DNA reads TGTGCCAGCAGCCTAACTCCCGATGCGGGGACTGAAGCTTTCTTT. Translation: CASSLTPDAGTEAFF.